These T cell receptor beta chains were read from a single sample in a study of beta chain features in type 1 diabetes. The repertoire was sequenced with immunoSEQ multiplex PCR; TCRdb's copy has only in-frame clones and lacks some. Altogether hundreds of thousands of clones are present, roughly 11% being singletons, with the ten largest covering roughly 0.017%. The source material was naive CD4+ T cells from blood. The source is a man younger than 45 with type 1 diabetes. The CDR3 runs from the conserved cysteine through the conserved F or W. D genes are given only for firm matches. Some rows have no size entry. The others give once, few or many, or a class for an expanded clone.

J gene	clone size	V gene	D gene	CDR3 DNA	CDR3 protein
TRBJ2-7	.	TRBV7-8	TRBD1	TGTGCCAGCAGCTTAGCCCCGACAGGGATGAACGAGCAGTACTTC	CASSLAPTGMNEQYF
TRBJ2-3	few	TRBV18	TRBD2	TGTGCCAGCTCACCCCCTAGCGGAGATACGCAGTATTTT	CASSPPSGDTQYF
TRBJ2-7	.	TRBV7-2	.	TGTGCCAGCAGCTTAGTTGCGATCAACTACGAGCAGTACTTC	CASSLVAINYEQYF
TRBJ2-7	few	TRBV5-1	TRBD1	TGCGCCAGCAGCCTTACCGGGACAGGGACCGAGCAGTACTTC	CASSLTGTGTEQYF
TRBJ2-5	few	TRBV15	TRBD2	TGTGCCACCAGCAGAGAATCGGCGGGGGGAGAAGAGACCCAGTACTTC	CATSRESAGGEETQYF
TRBJ1-1	.	TRBV5-1	.	TGCGCCAGCAGCTTGGGAGCGCGCGGGGGAGGCACTGAAGCTTTCTTT	CASSLGARGGGTEAFF
TRBJ2-1	few	TRBV29-1	TRBD2	TGCAGCGTGATTAGCGGGGGTTCCTACAATGAGCAGTTCTTC	CSVISGGSYNEQFF
TRBJ2-5	.	TRBV9	TRBD2	TGTGCCAGCAGCGTAGGCTTAGCGGGGGGGAGAGAGACCCAGTACTTC	CASSVGLAGGRETQYF
TRBJ2-5	.	TRBV7-9	.	TGTGCCAGCAGCTTAGCCCCTGAGACCCAGTACTTC	CASSLAPETQYF
TRBJ2-5	few	TRBV2	.	TGTGCCAGCAGTCAGGGGCCGGAGACCCAGTACTTC	CASSQGPETQYF
TRBJ1-3	.	TRBV18	TRBD1	TGTGCCAGCTCACCTCCCGGGACAGTGACTGGAAACACCATATATTTT	CASSPPGTVTGNTIYF
TRBJ1-2	.	TRBV10-3	.	TGTGCCATCAGTGAGACATCAGGGGTACCCTATGGCTACACCTTC	CAISETSGVPYGYTF
TRBJ2-1	few	TRBV5-1	.	TGCGCCAGCAGCCTAGGGGAACAGTACAATGAGCAGTTCTTC	CASSLGEQYNEQFF
TRBJ2-5	few	TRBV9	TRBD2	TGTGCCAGCAGCGTATCCCAGCGGGGGGACCAAGAGACCCAGTACTTC	CASSVSQRGDQETQYF
TRBJ2-7	few	TRBV5-1	TRBD1	TGCGCCAGCAGCGGCGGGGACAGGGACTCCTACGAGCAGTACTTC	CASSGGDRDSYEQYF
TRBJ2-3	.	TRBV5-1	.	TGCGCCAGCAGGGAGAGCTACACAGATACGCAGTATTTT	CASRESYTDTQYF
TRBJ1-2	few	TRBV2	.	TGTGCCAGCAGTGAAAGGCGGAGCGGCTACACCTTC	CASSERRSGYTF
TRBJ2-1	.	TRBV19	.	TGTGCCAGTAGTATTTCGGTTACGCAGTTCTTC	CASSISVTQFF
TRBJ1-1	few	TRBV2	TRBD1	TGTGCCAGCAGTGAGGGCTACAGGGGACAAATGAACACTGAAGCTTTCTTT	CASSEGYRGQMNTEAFF
TRBJ2-1	few	TRBV19	.	TGTGCCAGTAAGGACGGCCGGGGCAATGAGCAGTTCTTC	CASKDGRGNEQFF
TRBJ2-7	few	TRBV15	.	TGTGCCACCAGCAGAGGCGGGGGCAGCCTCTACGAGCAGTACTTC	CATSRGGGSLYEQYF
TRBJ1-1	few	TRBV2	.	TGTGCCAGCGCGAGACAAGGTCGCGCGGGCACTGAAGCTTTCTTT	CASARQGRAGTEAFF
TRBJ2-2	.	TRBV7-2	.	TGTGCCAGCAGCTTTGGAGGGGGCGGCGGGGAGCTGTTTTTT	CASSFGGGGGELFF
TRBJ2-3	few	TRBV29-1	TRBD2	TGCAGCTCAACTAGCGGGTCAGGGAGCACAGATACGCAGTATTTT	CSSTSGSGSTDTQYF
TRBJ2-7	few	TRBV9	.	TGTGCCAGCAGCGTAGGAGGGACAAGTTCATCCTACGAGCAGTACTTC	CASSVGGTSSSYEQYF
TRBJ2-7	few	TRBV19	TRBD1	TGTGCCAGTTCCGCCGGGACAGGGACGGGGGAGCAGTACTTC	CASSAGTGTGEQYF
TRBJ2-5	few	TRBV5-1	.	TGCGCCAGCAGCCGATCGGCGTTAGGAGTGGAGACCCAGTACTTC	CASSRSALGVETQYF
TRBJ1-4	few	TRBV2	TRBD1	TGTGCCAGCGGCAAAGGGACAGCTGAAAAACTGTTTTTT	CASGKGTAEKLFF
TRBJ2-7	.	TRBV7-6	TRBD2	TGTGCCAGCAGTTTCGGGGGGTCGGACGAGCAGTACTTC	CASSFGGSDEQYF
TRBJ1-2	.	TRBV28	.	TGTGCCAGCAGTCTCCCCCTCGGGAGTTACGGCTACACCTTC	CASSLPLGSYGYTF
TRBJ1-4	few	TRBV7-9	.	TGTGCCAGCAGCTTAGGAGTGGGCAGTGCAACTAATGAAAAACTGTTTTTT	CASSLGVGSATNEKLFF
TRBJ1-1	few	TRBV10-3	.	TGTGCCATCAGTGAGTTCGGGAATGAAGCTTTCTTT	CAISEFGNEAFF
TRBJ1-1	.	TRBV6-5	.	TGTGCCAGCAGATTGGAGGGAGGGCGTAGAGCTTTCTTT	CASRLEGGRRAFF
TRBJ2-1	few	TRBV9	TRBD2	TGTGCCAGCAGCACCGGACTAGCGGTCTATGAGCAGTTCTTC	CASSTGLAVYEQFF
TRBJ1-1	.	TRBV29-1	.	TGCAGCGTTGTCAGGGACACTGAAGCTTTCTTT	CSVVRDTEAFF
TRBJ2-5	.	TRBV7-8	.	TGTGCCAGCAGCTTAGGCGGACATTCGATTGTCGAGACCCAGTACTTC	CASSLGGHSIVETQYF
TRBJ1-6	.	TRBV25-1	TRBD1	TGTGCCAGCGGGAGACAGGGTTATTCACCCCTCCACTTT	CASGRQGYSPLHF
TRBJ1-5	few	TRBV29-1	TRBD1	TGCAGCGTCCTGACAGGGGTCGATCAGCCCCAGCATTTT	CSVLTGVDQPQHF
TRBJ2-7	few	TRBV27	TRBD1	TGTGCCAGCAGTTCGCAAAGGGACAGGGCCTCTTACGAGCAGTACTTC	CASSSQRDRASYEQYF
TRBJ1-1	few	TRBV11-2	.	TGTGCCAGCAGCCTTCAGGGGTTCTCAGCTTTCTTT	CASSLQGFSAFF
TRBJ1-6	few	TRBV5-1	.	TGCGCCAGCAGCTTAGGGGTGTTAGTGGATAATTCACCCCTCCACTTT	CASSLGVLVDNSPLHF
TRBJ2-2	.	TRBV9	.	TGTGCCAGCAGCGTAGCTTCCACGGGTAACACCGGGGAGCTGTTTTTT	CASSVASTGNTGELFF
TRBJ2-1	few	TRBV7-8	TRBD2	TGTGCCAGCAGTTCCCTCAGCGGGGGGGCCTTCCTTGAGCAGTTCTTC	CASSSLSGGAFLEQFF